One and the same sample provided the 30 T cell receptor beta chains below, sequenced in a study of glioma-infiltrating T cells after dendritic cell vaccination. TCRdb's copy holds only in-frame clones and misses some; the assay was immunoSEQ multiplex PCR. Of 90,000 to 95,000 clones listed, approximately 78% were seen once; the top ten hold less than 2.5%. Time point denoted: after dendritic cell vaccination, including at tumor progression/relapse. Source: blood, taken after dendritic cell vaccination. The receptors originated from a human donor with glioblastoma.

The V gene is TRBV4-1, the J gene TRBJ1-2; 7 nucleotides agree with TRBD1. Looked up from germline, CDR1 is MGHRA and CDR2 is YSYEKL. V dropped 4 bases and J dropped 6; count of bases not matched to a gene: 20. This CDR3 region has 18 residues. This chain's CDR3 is CASSRIGTARTTNNGYTF. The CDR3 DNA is TGCGCCAGCAGCCGAATAGGGACAGCTAGAACAACTAATAATGGCTACACCTTC.

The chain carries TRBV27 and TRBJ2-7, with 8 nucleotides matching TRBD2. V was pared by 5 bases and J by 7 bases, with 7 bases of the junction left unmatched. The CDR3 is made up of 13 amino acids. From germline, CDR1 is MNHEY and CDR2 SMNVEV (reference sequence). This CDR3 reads CASSRGTGGEQYV. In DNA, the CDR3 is TGTGCCAGCAGTCGAGGTACGGGGGGGGAGCAGTACGTC.

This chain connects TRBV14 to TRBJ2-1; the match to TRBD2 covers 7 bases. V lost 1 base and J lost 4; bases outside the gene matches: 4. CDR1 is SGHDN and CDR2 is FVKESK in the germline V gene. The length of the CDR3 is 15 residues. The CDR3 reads CASSQAASGYNEQFF. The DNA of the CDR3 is TGTGCCAGCAGCCAAGCGGCTAGCGGATACAATGAGCAGTTCTTC. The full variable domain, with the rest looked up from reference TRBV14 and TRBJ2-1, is EAGVTQFPSHSVIEKGQTVTLRCDPISGHDNLYWYRRVMGKEIKFLLHFVKESKQDESGMPNNRFLAERTGGTYSTLKVQPAELEDSGVYFCASSQAASGYNEQFFGPGTRLTVL.

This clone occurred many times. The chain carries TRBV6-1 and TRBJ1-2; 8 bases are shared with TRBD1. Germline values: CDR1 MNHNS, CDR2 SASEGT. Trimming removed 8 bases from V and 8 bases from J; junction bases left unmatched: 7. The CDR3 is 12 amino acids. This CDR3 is CASSDRGPGYTF. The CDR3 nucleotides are TGTGCCAGCTCTGACAGGGGCCCCGGCTACACCTTC.

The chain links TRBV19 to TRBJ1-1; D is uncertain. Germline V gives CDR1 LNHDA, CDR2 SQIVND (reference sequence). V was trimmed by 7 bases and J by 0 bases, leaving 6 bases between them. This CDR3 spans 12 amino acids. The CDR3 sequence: CASNRVNTEAFF. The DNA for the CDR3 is TGTGCCAGTAATCGGGTGAACACTGAAGCTTTCTTT.

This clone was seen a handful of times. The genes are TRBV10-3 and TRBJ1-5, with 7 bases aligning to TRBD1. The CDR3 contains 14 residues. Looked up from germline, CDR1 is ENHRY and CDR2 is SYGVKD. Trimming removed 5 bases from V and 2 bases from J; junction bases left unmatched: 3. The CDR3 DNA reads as TGTGCCATCAGTAGCACAGGGGGCAATCAGCCCCAGCATTTT. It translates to CAISSTGGNQPQHF.

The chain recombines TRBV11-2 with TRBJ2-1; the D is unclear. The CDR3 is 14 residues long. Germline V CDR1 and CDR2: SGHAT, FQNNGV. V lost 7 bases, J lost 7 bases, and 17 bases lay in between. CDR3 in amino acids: CASTLTLTGNEQFF. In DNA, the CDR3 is TGTGCCAGCACCCTAACACTAACGGGTAATGAGCAGTTCTTC. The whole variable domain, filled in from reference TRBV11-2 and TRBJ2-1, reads EAGVAQSPRYKIIEKRQSVAFWCNPISGHATLYWYQQILGQGPKLLIQFQNNGVVDDSQLPKDRFSAERLKGVDSTLKIQPAKLEDSAVYLCASTLTLTGNEQFFGPGTRLTVL.

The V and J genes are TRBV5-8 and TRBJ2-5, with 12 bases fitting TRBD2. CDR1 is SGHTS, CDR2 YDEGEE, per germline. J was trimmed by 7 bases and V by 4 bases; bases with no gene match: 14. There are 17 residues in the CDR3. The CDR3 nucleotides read TGTGCCAGCAGCCTAACCCGACTAGCGGGGGCCGGGGGGACCCAGTACTTC. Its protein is CASSLTRLAGAGGTQYF.

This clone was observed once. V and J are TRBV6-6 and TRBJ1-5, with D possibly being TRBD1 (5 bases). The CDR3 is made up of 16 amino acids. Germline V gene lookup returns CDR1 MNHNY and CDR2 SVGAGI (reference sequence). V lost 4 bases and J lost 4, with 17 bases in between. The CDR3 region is CASSSPQGVGNQPQHF. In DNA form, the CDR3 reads TGTGCCAGCAGTTCACCTCAGGGCGTCGGTAATCAGCCCCAGCATTTT.

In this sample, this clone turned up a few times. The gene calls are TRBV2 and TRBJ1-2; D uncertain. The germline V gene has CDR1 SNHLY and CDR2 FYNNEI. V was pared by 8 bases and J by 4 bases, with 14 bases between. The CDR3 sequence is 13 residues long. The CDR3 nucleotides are TGTGCCAGCCATGGGAGTCCAGGCTATGGCTACACCTTC. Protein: CASHGSPGYGYTF.

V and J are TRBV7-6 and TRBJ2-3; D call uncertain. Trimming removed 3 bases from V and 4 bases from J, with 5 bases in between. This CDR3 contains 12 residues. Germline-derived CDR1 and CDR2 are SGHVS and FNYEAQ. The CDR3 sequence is CASSFQADTQYF. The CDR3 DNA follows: TGTGCCAGCAGCTTTCAGGCAGATACGCAGTATTTT.

The CDR3 region has the DNA TGTGCCATCAGCCAATCAGGGGGCGGGTATGGCTACACCTTC. It is translated as CAISQSGGGYGYTF. The chain links TRBV10-3 to TRBJ1-2; TRBD1 agrees at 8 bases. Germline lookup yields CDR1 ENHRY and CDR2 SYGVKD. The CDR3 spans 14 residues. The trim removed 6 bases at V and 5 bases at J, leaving 8 bases unmatched.

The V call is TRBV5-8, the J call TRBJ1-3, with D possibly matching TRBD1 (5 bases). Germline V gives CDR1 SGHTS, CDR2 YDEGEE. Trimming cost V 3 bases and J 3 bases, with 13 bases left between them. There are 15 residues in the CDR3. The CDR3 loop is CASSWSGYYGNTIYF. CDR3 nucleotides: TGTGCCAGCAGCTGGTCAGGGTATTATGGAAACACCATATATTTT. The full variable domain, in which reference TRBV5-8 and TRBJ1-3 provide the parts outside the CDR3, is EAGVTQSPTHLIKTRGQQATLRCSPISGHTSVYWYQQALGLGLQFLLWYDEGEERNRGNFPPRFSGRQFPNYSSELNVNALELEDSALYLCASSWSGYYGNTIYFGEGSWLTVV.

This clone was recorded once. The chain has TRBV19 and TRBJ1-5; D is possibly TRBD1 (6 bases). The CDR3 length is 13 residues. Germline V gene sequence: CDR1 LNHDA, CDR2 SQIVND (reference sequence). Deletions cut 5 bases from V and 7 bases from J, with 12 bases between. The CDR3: CASSEDREQPQHF. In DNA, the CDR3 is TGTGCCAGTAGTGAGGACAGAGAGCAGCCCCAGCATTTT. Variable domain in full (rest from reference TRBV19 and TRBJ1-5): DGGITQSPKYLFRKEGQNVTLSCEQNLNHDAMYWYRQDPGQGLRLIYYSQIVNDFQKGDIAEGYSVSREKKESFPLTVTSAQKNPTAFYLCASSEDREQPQHFGDGTRLSIL.

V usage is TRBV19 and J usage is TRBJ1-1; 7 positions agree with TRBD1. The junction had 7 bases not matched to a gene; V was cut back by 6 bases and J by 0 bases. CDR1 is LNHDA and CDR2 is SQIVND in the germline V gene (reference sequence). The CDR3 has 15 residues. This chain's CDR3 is CASSRDRALNTEAFF. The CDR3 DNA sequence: TGTGCCAGTAGCCGTGACAGGGCTCTGAACACTGAAGCTTTCTTT.

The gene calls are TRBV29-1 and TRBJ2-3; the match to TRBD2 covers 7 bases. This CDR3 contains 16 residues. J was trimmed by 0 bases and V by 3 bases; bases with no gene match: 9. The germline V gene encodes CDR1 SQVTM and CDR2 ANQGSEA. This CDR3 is CSVENIAGGSTDTQYF. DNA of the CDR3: TGCAGCGTTGAGAATATAGCGGGTGGGAGCACAGATACGCAGTATTTT.

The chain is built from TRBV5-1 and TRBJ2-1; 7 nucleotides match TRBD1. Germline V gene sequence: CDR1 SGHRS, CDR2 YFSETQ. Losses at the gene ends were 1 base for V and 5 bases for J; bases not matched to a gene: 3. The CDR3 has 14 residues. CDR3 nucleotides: TGCGCCAGCAGCTTGACAGGGGACAACAATGAGCAGTTCTTC. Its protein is CASSLTGDNNEQFF.

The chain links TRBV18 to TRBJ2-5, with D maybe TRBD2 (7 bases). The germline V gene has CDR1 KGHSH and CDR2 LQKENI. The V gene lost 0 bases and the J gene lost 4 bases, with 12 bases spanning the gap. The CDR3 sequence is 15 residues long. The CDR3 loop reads CASSPPFGGRETQYF. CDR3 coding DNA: TGTGCCAGCTCACCACCTTTCGGGGGGCGAGAGACCCAGTACTTC. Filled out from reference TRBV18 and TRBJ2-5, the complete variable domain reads NAGVMQNPRHLVRRRGQEARLRCSPMKGHSHVYWYRQLPEEGLKFMVYLQKENIIDESGMPKERFSAEFPKEGPSILRIQQVVRGDSAAYFCASSPPFGGRETQYFGPGTRLLVL.

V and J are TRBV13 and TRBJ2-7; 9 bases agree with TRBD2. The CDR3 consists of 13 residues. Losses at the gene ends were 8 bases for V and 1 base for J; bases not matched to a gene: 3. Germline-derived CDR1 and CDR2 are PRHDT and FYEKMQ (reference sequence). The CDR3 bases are TGTGCCAGCTCTAGCGGGGCTTCCTACGAGCAGTACGTC. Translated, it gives CASSSGASYEQYV.

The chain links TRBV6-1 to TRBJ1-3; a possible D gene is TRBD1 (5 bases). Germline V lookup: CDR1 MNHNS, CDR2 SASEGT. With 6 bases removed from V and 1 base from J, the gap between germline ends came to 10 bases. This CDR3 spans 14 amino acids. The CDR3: CASRFRGSGNTIYF. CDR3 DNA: TGTGCCAGCAGGTTTAGGGGATCTGGAAACACCATATATTTT.

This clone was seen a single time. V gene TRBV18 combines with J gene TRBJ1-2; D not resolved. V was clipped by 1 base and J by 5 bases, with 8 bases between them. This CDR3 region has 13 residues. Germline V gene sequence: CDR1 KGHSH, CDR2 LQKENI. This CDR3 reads CASSPQGVYGYTF. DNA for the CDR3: TGTGCCAGCTCACCACAGGGAGTTTATGGCTACACCTTC.

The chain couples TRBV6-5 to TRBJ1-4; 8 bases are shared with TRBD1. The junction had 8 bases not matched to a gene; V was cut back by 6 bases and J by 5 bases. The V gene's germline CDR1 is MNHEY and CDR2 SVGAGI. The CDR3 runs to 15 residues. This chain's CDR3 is CASSRDQGANEKLFF. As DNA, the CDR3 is TGTGCCAGCAGCCGCGACCAGGGGGCCAATGAAAAACTGTTTTTT.

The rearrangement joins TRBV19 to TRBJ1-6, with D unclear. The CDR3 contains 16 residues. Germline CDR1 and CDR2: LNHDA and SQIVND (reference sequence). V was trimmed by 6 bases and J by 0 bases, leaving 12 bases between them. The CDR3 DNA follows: TGTGCCAGTAGAATTAGTGCAAGCTCCTATAATTCACCCCTCCACTTT. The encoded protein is CASRISASSYNSPLHF.

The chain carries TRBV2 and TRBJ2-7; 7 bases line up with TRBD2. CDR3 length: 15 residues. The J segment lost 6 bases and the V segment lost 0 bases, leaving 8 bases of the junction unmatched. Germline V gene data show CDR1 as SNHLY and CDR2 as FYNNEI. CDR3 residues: CASSEAFSSGGEQYF. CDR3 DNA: TGTGCCAGCAGTGAAGCGTTTTCTTCGGGGGGCGAGCAGTACTTC.

This CDR3 is CSVEVGASGNTIYF. CDR3 in DNA: TGCAGCGTTGAGGTGGGAGCCTCTGGAAACACCATATATTTT. V usage is TRBV29-1 and J usage is TRBJ1-3; D not resolved. V was shortened by 3 bases and J by 0 bases, with 9 bases between the two germline ends. Germline lookup yields CDR1 SQVTM and CDR2 ANQGSEA. The CDR3 contains 14 residues. The variable domain in full, with the rest retrieved from reference TRBV29-1 and TRBJ1-3, is SAVISQKPSRDICQRGTSLTIQCQVDSQVTMMFWYRQQPGQSLTLIATANQGSEATYESGFVIDKFPISRPNLTFSTLTVSNMSPEDSSIYLCSVEVGASGNTIYFGEGSWLTVV.

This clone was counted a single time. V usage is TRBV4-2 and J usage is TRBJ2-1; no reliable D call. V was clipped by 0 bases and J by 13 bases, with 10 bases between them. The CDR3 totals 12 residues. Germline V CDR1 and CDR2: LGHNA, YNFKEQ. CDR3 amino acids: CASSQDSRNQFF. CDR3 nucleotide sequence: TGTGCCAGCAGCCAAGATTCGAGAAACCAGTTCTTC.

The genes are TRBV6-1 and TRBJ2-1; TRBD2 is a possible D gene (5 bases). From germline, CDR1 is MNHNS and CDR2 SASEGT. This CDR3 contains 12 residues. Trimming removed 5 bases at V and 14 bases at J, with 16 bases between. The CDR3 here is CASSQSTSWEFF. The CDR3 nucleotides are TGTGCCAGCAGTCAATCCACTAGTTGGGAGTTCTTC.

The CDR3 DNA follows: TGTGCCAGCAGTTACTCTCTGGGTGGGGGGCAGCCCCAGCATTTT. Its protein is CASSYSLGGGQPQHF. This chain links TRBV6-5 with TRBJ1-5; TRBD1 might be the D (5 bases). Germline values: CDR1 MNHEY, CDR2 SVGAGI. V lost 0 bases and J lost 7, with 13 bases in between. The CDR3 loop spans 15 amino acids.

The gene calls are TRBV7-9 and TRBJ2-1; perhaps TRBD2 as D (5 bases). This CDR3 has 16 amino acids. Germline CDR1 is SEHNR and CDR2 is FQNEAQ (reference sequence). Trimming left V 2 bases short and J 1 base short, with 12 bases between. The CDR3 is CASSLRVGMSYNEQFF. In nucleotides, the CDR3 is TGTGCCAGCAGCTTAAGGGTCGGGATGTCCTACAATGAGCAGTTCTTC.

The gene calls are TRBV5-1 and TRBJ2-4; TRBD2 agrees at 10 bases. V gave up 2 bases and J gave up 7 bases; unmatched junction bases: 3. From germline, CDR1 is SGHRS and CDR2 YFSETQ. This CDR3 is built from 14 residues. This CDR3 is CASSFGTSDNIQYF. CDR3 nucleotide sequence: TGCGCCAGCAGCTTCGGGACTAGCGACAACATTCAGTACTTC.